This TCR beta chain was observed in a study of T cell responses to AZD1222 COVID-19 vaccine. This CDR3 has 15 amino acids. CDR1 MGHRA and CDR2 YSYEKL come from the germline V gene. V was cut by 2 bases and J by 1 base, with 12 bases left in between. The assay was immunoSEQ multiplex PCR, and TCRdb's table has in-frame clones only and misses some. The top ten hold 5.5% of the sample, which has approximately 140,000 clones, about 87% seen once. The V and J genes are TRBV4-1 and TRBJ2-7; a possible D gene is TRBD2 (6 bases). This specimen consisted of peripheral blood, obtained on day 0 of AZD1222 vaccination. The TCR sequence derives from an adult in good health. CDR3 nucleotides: TGCGCCAGCAGCCAAATCAACGCGGGATCCTACGAGCAGTACTTC. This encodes CASSQINAGSYEQYF.